This TCR beta chain derives from a study of T cells in Graves' hyperthyroidism and ophthalmopathy. This clonotype was seen a handful of times. What it binds is not known. Points from the study as a whole: The blood repertoire included most of the expanded thyroid clonotypes above 0.001.

Amplification targeted TCR beta CDR3 regions from RNA transcripts. HTBI primers were the set used in a first-round RT-PCR of the TCR CDR3. MiXCR, run by TCRdb on the multiplex PCR reads, gives a single entry per CDR3 protein. Of around 350,000 distinct CDR3 sequences listed, about 12% were seen once; the top ten hold about 9.1%. Trimming left V 3 bases short and J 3 bases short, with 11 bases between. The length of the CDR3 is 15 residues. The germline V gene has CDR1 LGHNA and CDR2 YSLEER. The sample consisted of blood. V gene TRBV4-3 combines with J gene TRBJ1-4; possibly TRBD1 for D (6 bases). The sequence was obtained from a woman under 30 with Graves' hyperthyroidism. As DNA, the CDR3 is TGCGCCAGCAGCCAGGGAACAGGGTCTAATGAAAAACTGTTTTTT. Translating it yields CASSQGTGSNEKLFF.